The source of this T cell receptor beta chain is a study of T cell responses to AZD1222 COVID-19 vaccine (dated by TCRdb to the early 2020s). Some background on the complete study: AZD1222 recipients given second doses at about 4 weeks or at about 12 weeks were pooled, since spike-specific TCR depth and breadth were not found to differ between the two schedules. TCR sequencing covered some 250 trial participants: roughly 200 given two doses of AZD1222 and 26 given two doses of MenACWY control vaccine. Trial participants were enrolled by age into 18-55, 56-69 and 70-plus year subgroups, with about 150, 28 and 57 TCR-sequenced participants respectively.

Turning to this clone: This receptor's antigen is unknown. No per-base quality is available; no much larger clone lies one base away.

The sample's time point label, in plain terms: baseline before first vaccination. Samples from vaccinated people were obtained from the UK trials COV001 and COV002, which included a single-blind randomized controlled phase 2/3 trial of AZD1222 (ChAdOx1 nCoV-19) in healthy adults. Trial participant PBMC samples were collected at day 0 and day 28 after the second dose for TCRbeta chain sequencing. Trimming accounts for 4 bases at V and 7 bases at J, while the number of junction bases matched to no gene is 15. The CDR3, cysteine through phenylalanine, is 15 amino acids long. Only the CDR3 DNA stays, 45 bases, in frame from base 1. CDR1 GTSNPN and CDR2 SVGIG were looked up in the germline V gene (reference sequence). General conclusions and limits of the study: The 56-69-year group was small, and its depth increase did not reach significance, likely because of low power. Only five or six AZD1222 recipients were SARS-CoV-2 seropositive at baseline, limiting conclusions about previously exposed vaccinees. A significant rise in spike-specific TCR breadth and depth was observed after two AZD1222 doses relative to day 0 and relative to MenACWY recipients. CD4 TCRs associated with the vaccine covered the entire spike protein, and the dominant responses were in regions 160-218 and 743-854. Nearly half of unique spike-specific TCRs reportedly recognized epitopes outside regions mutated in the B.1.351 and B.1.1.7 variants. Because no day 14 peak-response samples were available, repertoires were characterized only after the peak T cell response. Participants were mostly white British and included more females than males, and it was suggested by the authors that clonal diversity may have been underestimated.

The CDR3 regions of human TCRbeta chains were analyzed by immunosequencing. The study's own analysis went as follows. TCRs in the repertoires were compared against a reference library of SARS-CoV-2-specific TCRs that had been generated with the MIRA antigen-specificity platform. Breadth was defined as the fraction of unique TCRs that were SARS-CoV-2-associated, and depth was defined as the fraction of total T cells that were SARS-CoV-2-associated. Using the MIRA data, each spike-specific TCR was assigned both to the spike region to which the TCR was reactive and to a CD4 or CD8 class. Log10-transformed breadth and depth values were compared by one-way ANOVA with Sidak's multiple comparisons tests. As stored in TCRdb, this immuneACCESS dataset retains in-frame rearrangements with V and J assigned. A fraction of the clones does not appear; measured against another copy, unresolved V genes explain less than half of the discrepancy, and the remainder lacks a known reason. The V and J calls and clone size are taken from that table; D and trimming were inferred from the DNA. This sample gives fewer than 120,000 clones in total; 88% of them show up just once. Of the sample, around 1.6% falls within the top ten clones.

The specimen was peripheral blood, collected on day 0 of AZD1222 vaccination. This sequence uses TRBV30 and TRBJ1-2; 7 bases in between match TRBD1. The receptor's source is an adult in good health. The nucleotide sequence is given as TGTGCCTGGATGGACCTCGGGGCAGGGGGACCTGGCTACACCTTC. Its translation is CAWMDLGAGGPGYTF.